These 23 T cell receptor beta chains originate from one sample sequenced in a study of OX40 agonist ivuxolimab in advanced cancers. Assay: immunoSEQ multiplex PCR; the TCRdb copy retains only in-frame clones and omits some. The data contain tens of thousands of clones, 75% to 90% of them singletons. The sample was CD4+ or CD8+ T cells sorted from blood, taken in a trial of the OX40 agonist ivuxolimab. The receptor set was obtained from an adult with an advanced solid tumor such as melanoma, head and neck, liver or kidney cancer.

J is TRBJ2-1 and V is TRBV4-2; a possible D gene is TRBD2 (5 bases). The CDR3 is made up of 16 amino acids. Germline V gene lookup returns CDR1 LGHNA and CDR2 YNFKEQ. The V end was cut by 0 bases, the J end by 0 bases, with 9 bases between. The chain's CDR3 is CASSQDEGSSYNEQFF. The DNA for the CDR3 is TGTGCCAGCAGCCAAGATGAAGGGAGCTCCTACAATGAGCAGTTCTTC.

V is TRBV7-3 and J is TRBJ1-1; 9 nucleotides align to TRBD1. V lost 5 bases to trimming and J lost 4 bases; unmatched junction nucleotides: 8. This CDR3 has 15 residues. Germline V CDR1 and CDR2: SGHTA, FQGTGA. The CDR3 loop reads CASSTEPTGGTEAFF. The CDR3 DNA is TGTGCCAGCAGCACCGAACCGACAGGGGGCACTGAAGCTTTCTTT.

CDR3 sequence: CASSGRGMGPETQYF. CDR3 coding DNA: TGTGCCAGCAGCGGTCGAGGAATGGGGCCCGAGACCCAGTACTTC. V is TRBV9 and J is TRBJ2-5; D might be TRBD1 (5 bases). V was shortened by 3 bases and J by 5 bases, with 17 bases between the two germline ends. The CDR3 extends over 15 amino acids. From germline, CDR1 is SGDLS and CDR2 YYNGEE.

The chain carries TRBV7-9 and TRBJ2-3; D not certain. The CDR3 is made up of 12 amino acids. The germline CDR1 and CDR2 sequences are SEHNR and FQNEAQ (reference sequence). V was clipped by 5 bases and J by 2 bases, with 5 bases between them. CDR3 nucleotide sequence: TGTGCCAGCAGCACATACACAGATACGCAGTATTTT. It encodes CASSTYTDTQYF.

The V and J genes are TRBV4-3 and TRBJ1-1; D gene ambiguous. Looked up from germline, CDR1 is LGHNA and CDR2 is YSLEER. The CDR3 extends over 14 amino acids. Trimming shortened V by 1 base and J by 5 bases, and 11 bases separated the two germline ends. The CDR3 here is CASSQGGERTEAFF. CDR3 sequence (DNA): TGCGCCAGCAGCCAAGGGGGAGAAAGGACTGAAGCTTTCTTT.

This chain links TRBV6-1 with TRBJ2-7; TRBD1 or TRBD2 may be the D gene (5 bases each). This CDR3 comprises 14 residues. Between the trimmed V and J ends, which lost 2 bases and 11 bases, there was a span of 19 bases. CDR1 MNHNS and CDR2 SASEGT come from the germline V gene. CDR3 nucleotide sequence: TGTGCCAGCAGTGAACGTCGGGCCACTATGGGGGAGTACTTC. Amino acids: CASSERRATMGEYF.

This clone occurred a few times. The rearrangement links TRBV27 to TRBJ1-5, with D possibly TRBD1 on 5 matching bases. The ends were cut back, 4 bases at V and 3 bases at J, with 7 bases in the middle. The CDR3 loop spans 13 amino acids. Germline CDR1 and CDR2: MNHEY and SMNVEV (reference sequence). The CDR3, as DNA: TGTGCCAGCAGTTCAGGGTACAATCAGCCCCAGCATTTT. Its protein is CASSSGYNQPQHF.

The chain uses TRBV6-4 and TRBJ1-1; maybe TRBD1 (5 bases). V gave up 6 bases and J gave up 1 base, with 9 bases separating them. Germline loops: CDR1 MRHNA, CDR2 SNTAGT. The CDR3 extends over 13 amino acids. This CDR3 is CASRARENTEAFF. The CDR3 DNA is TGTGCCAGCAGAGCCAGGGAGAACACTGAAGCTTTCTTT.

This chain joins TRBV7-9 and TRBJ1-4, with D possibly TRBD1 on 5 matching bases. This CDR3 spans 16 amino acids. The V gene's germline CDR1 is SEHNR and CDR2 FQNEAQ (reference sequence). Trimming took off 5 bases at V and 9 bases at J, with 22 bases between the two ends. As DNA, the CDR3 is TGTGCCAGCAGCCCGGGTCTAGGGCAGGGAGGAAAAAAACTGTTTTTT. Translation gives CASSPGLGQGGKKLFF.

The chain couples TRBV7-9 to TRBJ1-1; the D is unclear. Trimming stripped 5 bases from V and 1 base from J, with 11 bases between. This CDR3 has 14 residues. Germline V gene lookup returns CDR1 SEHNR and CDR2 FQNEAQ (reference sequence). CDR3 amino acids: CASSMTFGNTEAFF. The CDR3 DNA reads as TGTGCCAGCAGCATGACATTTGGGAACACTGAAGCTTTCTTT.

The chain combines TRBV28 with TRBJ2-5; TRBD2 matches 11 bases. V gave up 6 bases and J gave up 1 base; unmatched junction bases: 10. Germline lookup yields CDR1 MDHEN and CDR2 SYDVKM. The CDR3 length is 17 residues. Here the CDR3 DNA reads TGTGCCAGCAGCGGACTAGCGGGTCCCTTTCCCCAAGAGACCCAGTACTTC. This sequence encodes CASSGLAGPFPQETQYF.

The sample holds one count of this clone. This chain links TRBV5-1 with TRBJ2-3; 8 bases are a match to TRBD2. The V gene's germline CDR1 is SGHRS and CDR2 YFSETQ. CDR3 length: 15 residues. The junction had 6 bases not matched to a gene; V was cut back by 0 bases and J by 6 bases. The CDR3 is CASSLVQREFDTQYF. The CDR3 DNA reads TGCGCCAGCAGCTTGGTCCAGCGGGAGTTTGATACGCAGTATTTT. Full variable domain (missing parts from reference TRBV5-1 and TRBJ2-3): KAGVTQTPRYLIKTRGQQVTLSCSPISGHRSVSWYQQTPGQGLQFLFEYFSETQRNKGNFPGRFSGRQFSNSRSEMNVSTLELGDSALYLCASSLVQREFDTQYFGPGTRLTVL.

The CDR3 loop reads CASLFGLEAFF. In nucleotides, the CDR3 is TGTGCCAGCTTGTTTGGCCTTGAAGCTTTCTTT. The chain is built from TRBV6-5 and TRBJ1-1; no firm D call. Trimming took off 8 bases at V and 7 bases at J, with 11 bases between the two ends. This CDR3 contains 11 residues. Germline CDR1 MNHEY, CDR2 SVGAGI.

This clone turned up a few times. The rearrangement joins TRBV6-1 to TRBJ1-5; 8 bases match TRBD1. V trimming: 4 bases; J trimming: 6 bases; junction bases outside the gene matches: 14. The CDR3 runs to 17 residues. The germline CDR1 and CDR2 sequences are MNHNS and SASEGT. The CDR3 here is CASSGPPGGWGIQPQHF. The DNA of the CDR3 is TGTGCCAGCAGTGGACCCCCAGGGGGCTGGGGTATTCAGCCCCAGCATTTT.

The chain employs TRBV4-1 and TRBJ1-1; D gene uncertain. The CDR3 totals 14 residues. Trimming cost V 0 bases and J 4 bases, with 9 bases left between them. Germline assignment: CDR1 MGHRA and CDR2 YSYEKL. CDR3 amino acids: CASSQDRELTEAFF. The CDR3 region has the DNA TGCGCCAGCAGCCAAGACCGGGAGCTCACTGAAGCTTTCTTT.

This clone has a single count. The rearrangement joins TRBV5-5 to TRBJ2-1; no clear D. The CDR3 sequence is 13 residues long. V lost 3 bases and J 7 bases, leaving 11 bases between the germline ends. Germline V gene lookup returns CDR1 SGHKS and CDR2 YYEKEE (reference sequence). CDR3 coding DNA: TGTGCCAGCAGCTCACCGATAGGGAATGAGCAGTTCTTC. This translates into CASSSPIGNEQFF.

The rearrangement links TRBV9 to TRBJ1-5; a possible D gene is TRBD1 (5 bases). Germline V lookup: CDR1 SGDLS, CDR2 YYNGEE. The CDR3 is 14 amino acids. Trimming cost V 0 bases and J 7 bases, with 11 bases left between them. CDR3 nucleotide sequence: TGTGCCAGCAGCGTAGAGGGGTCGGGGCAGCCCCAGCATTTT. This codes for CASSVEGSGQPQHF.

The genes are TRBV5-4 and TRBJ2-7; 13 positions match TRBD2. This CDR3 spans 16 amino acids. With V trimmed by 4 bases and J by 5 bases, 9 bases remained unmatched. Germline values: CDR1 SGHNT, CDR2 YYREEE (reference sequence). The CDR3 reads CASSPRTSGSPDEQYF. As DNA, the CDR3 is TGTGCCAGCAGCCCCCGGACTAGCGGGAGCCCAGACGAGCAGTACTTC.

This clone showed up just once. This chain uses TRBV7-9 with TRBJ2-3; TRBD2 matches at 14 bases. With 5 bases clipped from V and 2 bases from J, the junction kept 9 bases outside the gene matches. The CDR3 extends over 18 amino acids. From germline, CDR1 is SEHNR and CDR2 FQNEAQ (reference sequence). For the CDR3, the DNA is TGTGCCAGCAGCCCCGGGACTAGCGGGAGAGGGGACACAGATACGCAGTATTTT. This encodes CASSPGTSGRGDTDTQYF.

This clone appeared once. Here the CDR3 reads CASSLSRSGANVLTF. The CDR3 DNA reads TGTGCCAGCAGTTTAAGCCGCTCTGGGGCCAACGTCCTGACTTTC. V usage is TRBV6-5 and J usage is TRBJ2-6; D gene unclear. V lost 4 bases and J 0 bases, leaving 7 bases between the germline ends. Germline CDR1 MNHEY, CDR2 SVGAGI. The CDR3 extends over 15 amino acids.

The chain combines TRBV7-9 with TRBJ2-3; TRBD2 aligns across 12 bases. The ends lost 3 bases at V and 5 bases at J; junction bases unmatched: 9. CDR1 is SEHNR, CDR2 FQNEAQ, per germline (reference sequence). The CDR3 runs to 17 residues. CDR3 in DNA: TGTGCCAGCAGCTTCTACCGACTAGCGGGAGTTGGAGATACGCAGTATTTT. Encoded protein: CASSFYRLAGVGDTQYF.

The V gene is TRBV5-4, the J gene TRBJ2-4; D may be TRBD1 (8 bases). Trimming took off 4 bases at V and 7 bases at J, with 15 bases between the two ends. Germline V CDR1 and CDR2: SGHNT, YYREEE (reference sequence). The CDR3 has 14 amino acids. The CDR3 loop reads CASSQTGEGNIQYF. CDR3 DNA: TGTGCCAGCAGCCAGACAGGGGAGGGGAACATTCAGTACTTC.

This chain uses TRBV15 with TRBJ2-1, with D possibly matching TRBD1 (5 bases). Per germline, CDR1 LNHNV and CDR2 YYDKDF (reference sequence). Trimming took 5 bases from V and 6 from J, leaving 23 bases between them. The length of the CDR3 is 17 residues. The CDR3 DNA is TGTGCCACCAGCGGCGGACCAGCCCAAGGGGCTCTCAATGAGCAGTTCTTC. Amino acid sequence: CATSGGPAQGALNEQFF.